Listed here are 18 T cell receptor beta chains from one sample, sequenced in a study of regulatory T cells in long-lasting Graves disease (dated by TCRdb to the early 2020s). The meaning of the sample's time point label: newly diagnosed GD, antithyroid drugs for less than 3 months. RNA was extracted from PBMCs in TRIzol for both TCR sequencing and RNA sequencing. The library was produced with multiplex PCR. The instrument was an Illumina HiSeq 4000. To build TCR beta libraries, CDR3 regions were amplified by Arm-PCR using iRepertoire HTBI primers. TCRdb's own reprocessing of the public reads used fastp at Q25 and MiXCR and kept productive beta chains. Rows are combined by CDR3 protein, so each entry shows the most common genes and DNA. The sample includes 500,000 or so distinct CDR3 sequences, with about 15% observed a single time. The top ten constitute roughly 25% of the sample. The same specimen was also included in a second study, on T cells in Graves' hyperthyroidism and ophthalmopathy.

The sample in question was peripheral blood mononuclear cells (PBMCs), obtained at new diagnosis, from a patient treated with antithyroid drugs. The receptors stem from a woman aged 35-60 years with Graves disease. Donor details come from another sample of the same person, matched by shared clones.

This clonotype was found a few times. The chain employs TRBV7-3 and TRBJ2-2; D is unresolved. CDR3 length: 13 amino acids. Germline V gene lookup returns CDR1 SGHTA and CDR2 FQGTGA. V gave up 5 bases and J gave up 6 bases, with 10 bases separating them. CDR3 in DNA: TGTGCCAGCAGCCCCTCGCACGCCGGGGAGCTGTTTTTT. Protein product: CASSPSHAGELFF. Combining the CDR3 with reference TRBV7-3 and TRBJ2-2 gives the whole variable domain GAGVSQTPSNKVTEKGKYVELRCDPISGHTALYWYRQSLGQGPEFLIYFQGTGAADDSGLPNDRFFAVRPEGSVSTLKIQRTERGDSAVYLCASSPSHAGELFFGEGSRLTVL.

In its sample, this clonotype was seen a few times. The chain combines TRBV19 with TRBJ2-2, with D perhaps matching TRBD2 (5 bases). V lost 3 bases to trimming and J lost 6 bases, with 8 bases between them. Germline CDR1 reads LNHDA; CDR2 reads SQIVND (reference sequence). The CDR3 is 13 residues long. CDR3 loop: CASSIGGSGELFF. Written as DNA, the CDR3 is TGTGCCAGTAGTATTGGAGGATCCGGGGAGCTGTTTTTT.

A note on this clonotype: This may stem from a read error, because a much larger clone lies one nucleotide away. The CDR3 DNA reads as TGTGCCAGCAGCCAAGGGCTCTCTAACTATGGCTACACCTTC. Translation: CASSQGLSNYGYTF. The chain has TRBV3-1 and TRBJ1-2; D uncertain. Germline CDR1 is LGHDT and CDR2 is YNNKEL (reference sequence). Trimming shortened V by 1 base and J by 0 bases, and 6 bases separated the two germline ends. This CDR3 region has 14 residues.

This clonotype was counted many times. The rearrangement joins TRBV2 to TRBJ2-7; D assignment may be TRBD1 or TRBD2 (5 bases each). This CDR3 spans 11 amino acids. CDR1 is SNHLY and CDR2 is FYNNEI in the germline V gene. The V end lost 8 bases, the J end lost 4 bases, and 9 bases lay between the germline ends. The CDR3 here is CASVGPYEQYF. Written as DNA, the CDR3 is TGTGCCAGCGTGGGACCTTACGAGCAGTACTTC.

This clonotype was detected many times. This chain uses TRBV11-3 with TRBJ2-1; 9 bases are a match to TRBD2. The CDR3 totals 15 residues. Germline CDR1 is SGHNT and CDR2 is YENEEA. V was pared by 2 bases and J by 7 bases, with 6 bases of the junction left unmatched. This chain's CDR3 is CASSLIAGDVNEQFF. As DNA, the CDR3 is TGTGCCAGCAGCTTAATAGCGGGGGATGTTAATGAGCAGTTCTTC.

This clonotype was observed a handful of times. This sequence may be a read error, since a much larger clone differs from it by one base. V is TRBV12-3 or TRBV12-4 and J is TRBJ2-1; 7 positions match TRBD1. After removal of 5 bases from V and 5 bases from J, the junction contained 12 bases not matched to a gene. There are 16 residues in the CDR3. The CDR3 DNA sequence: TGTGCCAGCAGTAGACCTTATTCGACAGGGAACAATGAGCAGTTCTTC. Its translation: CASSRPYSTGNNEQFF.

This chain joins TRBV4-1 and TRBJ1-1; no definite D call. Germline V CDR1 and CDR2: MGHRA, YSYEKL. V lost 1 base to trimming and J lost 1 base, with 10 bases between them. The CDR3 sequence is 15 residues long. This CDR3 is CASSQASRTNTEAFF. The CDR3 nucleotides read TGCGCCAGCAGCCAAGCATCGAGGACGAACACTGAAGCTTTCTTT.

This clonotype was observed many times. The chain uses TRBV28 and TRBJ1-5; D may be TRBD1 (6 bases). The CDR3 totals 15 residues. Germline V gene lookup returns CDR1 MDHEN and CDR2 SYDVKM. The V end was cut by 5 bases, the J end by 0 bases, with 11 bases between. The CDR3 spells CASSPGHFSNQPQHF. The CDR3 DNA follows: TGTGCCAGCAGTCCGGGACATTTTAGCAATCAGCCCCAGCATTTT.

This clonotype was detected many times. This chain connects TRBV5-5 to TRBJ2-1; D possibly uses TRBD1 or TRBD2 (6 bases each). The V gene lost 4 bases and the J gene lost 12 bases, with 14 bases spanning the gap. CDR1 and CDR2 from the germline V gene are SGHKS and YYEKEE (reference sequence). The CDR3 loop spans 12 amino acids. CDR3 sequence: CASSGGQGLQFF. The CDR3 nucleotides read TGTGCCAGCAGCGGGGGGCAGGGGTTGCAGTTCTTC.

This chain connects TRBV6-2 or TRBV6-3 to TRBJ1-5; 7 bases fit TRBD1. The V segment lost 3 bases and the J segment 3 bases; nucleotides outside the gene matches: 11. The germline gives CDR1 MNHEY, CDR2 SVGEGT. This CDR3 is 17 amino acids long. The CDR3 protein is CASSYRGQDSYNQPQHF. The CDR3 DNA reads TGTGCCAGCAGTTATCGTGGACAGGATTCCTACAATCAGCCCCAGCATTTT.

About this clonotype itself: A read error may be the cause here, since a much bigger clone is one base away. The V gene is TRBV3-1, the J gene TRBJ2-1, with D possibly being TRBD2 (7 bases). Looked up from germline, CDR1 is LGHDT and CDR2 is YNNKEL (reference sequence). The CDR3 length is 13 residues. The CDR3: CASSQSFGGAMSF. The DNA of the CDR3 is TGTGCCAGCAGCCAAAGTTTTGGGGGGGCCATGTCCTTC.

The rearrangement links TRBV18 to TRBJ2-7; D is possibly TRBD1 (6 bases). The germline V gene encodes CDR1 KGHSH and CDR2 LQKENI. The length of the CDR3 is 12 residues. V was trimmed by 3 bases and J by 5 bases, leaving 8 bases between them. CDR3 nucleotide sequence: TGTGCCAGCTCACCTGAGGGGGACGAGCAGTACTTC. It specifies CASSPEGDEQYF.

In its sample, this clonotype was seen many times. The rearrangement links TRBV7-9 to TRBJ1-5; TRBD1 is a possible D gene (6 bases). Germline values: CDR1 SEHNR, CDR2 FQNEAQ (reference sequence). This CDR3 comprises 14 residues. Deletions cut 3 bases from V and 4 bases from J, with 10 bases between. CDR3 sequence: CASSLTGNNQPQHF. For the CDR3, the DNA is TGTGCCAGCAGCTTGACAGGAAATAATCAGCCCCAGCATTTT. Full variable domain (missing parts from reference TRBV7-9 and TRBJ1-5): DTGVSQNPRHKITKRGQNVTFRCDPISEHNRLYWYRQTLGQGPEFLTYFQNEAQLEKSRLLSDRFSAERPKGSFSTLEIQRTEQGDSAMYLCASSLTGNNQPQHFGDGTRLSIL.

About this clonotype itself: A much larger clone differs by one base, so this may be a read error. The genes are TRBV4-1 and TRBJ1-2; TRBD1 matches 7 bases. The CDR3 contains 17 residues. Germline V gene lookup returns CDR1 MGHRA and CDR2 YSYEKL. The CDR3 DNA reads as TGCGCCAGCAGCCAAGATCAGACAGGGCCTTTTCCCTATGGCCACACCTTC. Protein product: CASSQDQTGPFPYGHTF.

There are many counts of this clonotype. V is TRBV3-1 and J is TRBJ2-1; weak D call: TRBD2 (6 bases). Germline V gene data show CDR1 as LGHDT and CDR2 as YNNKEL (reference sequence). V gave up 6 bases and J gave up 8 bases, with 23 bases separating them. The CDR3 consists of 16 residues. The CDR3, as DNA: TGTGCCAGCAGACCTACTCGCCCGGGACTTAGTGATGAGCAGTTCTTC. This sequence encodes CASRPTRPGLSDEQFF.

The rearrangement uses TRBV18 and TRBJ1-5, with 7 bases lining up with TRBD1. Trimming cost V 6 bases and J 1 base; bases outside gene matches: 12. Germline loops: CDR1 KGHSH, CDR2 LQKENI. The CDR3 covers 17 residues. Here the CDR3 reads CASSQGVGDPSNQPQHF. The CDR3 bases are TGTGCCAGCTCGCAGGGGGTGGGAGACCCCAGCAATCAGCCCCAGCATTTT.

The chain couples TRBV7-3 to TRBJ1-1; tentative D call: TRBD1 (5 bases). The CDR3 sequence is 12 residues long. Germline-derived CDR1 and CDR2 are SGHTA and FQGTGA. Trimming pared 8 bases from V and 11 bases from J, leaving 18 bases between. The CDR3 loop reads CASGPGRRGAFF. The CDR3 bases are TGTGCCAGCGGACCCGGACGGAGGGGTGCTTTCTTT.

This clonotype has ten or more counts. This chain joins TRBV20-1 and TRBJ2-1, with 8 bases that match TRBD2. Germline CDR1 is DFQATT and CDR2 is SNEGSKA (reference sequence). This CDR3 is built from 12 residues. The junction had 4 bases not matched to a gene; V was cut back by 6 bases and J by 6 bases. This CDR3 is CSANRGGNEQFF. The CDR3 nucleotides read TGCAGTGCAAACCGGGGGGGCAATGAGCAGTTCTTC.